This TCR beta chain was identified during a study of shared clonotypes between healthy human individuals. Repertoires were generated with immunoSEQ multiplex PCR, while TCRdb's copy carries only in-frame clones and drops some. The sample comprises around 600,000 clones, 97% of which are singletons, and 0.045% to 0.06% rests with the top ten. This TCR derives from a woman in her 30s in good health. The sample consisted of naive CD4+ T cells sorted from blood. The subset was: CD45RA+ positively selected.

The CDR3 DNA is TGTGCCAGCAGTTTCAAGCGGGTGGGCTACACCTTC. Translating gives CASSFKRVGYTF. The V gene is TRBV28, the J gene TRBJ1-2; D unresolved. The CDR3 contains 12 residues. Germline V lookup: CDR1 MDHEN, CDR2 SYDVKM. V was trimmed by 3 bases and J by 8 bases, leaving 10 bases between them.